The next 13 T cell receptor beta chains were all read from a single sample in a study of shared clonotypes between healthy human individuals. Sequenced by immunoSEQ multiplex PCR; TCRdb stores in-frame clones only, minus some. The top ten clones hold 0.37% of a sample with about 2.3 million clones, just under 95% of them seen once. The material sequenced was naive CD4+ T cells from PBMCs. Sample subset: CD45RA+ positively selected. The receptors were sampled from a man aged 18-30 years in good health. Some clones in this sample may be carry-over from other donors' samples.

The chain combines TRBV27 with TRBJ1-6; possible D gene TRBD1, 5 bases. The CDR3 contains 14 residues. Germline values: CDR1 MNHEY, CDR2 SMNVEV (reference sequence). Between the trimmed V and J ends, which lost 3 bases and 7 bases, there was a span of 10 bases. The CDR3 here is CASSFPGANSPLHF. The CDR3 region has the DNA TGTGCCAGCAGTTTCCCCGGGGCGAATTCACCCCTCCACTTT.

The rearrangement uses TRBV2 and TRBJ1-5; D is ambiguous. The CDR3 spans 13 residues. Germline values: CDR1 SNHLY, CDR2 FYNNEI. Trimming pared 7 bases from V and 6 bases from J, leaving 13 bases between. The DNA of the CDR3 is TGTGCCAGCAATTTACAGAACCCTCAGCCCCAGCATTTT. Encoded protein: CASNLQNPQPQHF.

The V and J genes are TRBV6-5 and TRBJ1-1; D is uncertain. The CDR3 totals 13 residues. V shed 2 bases and J shed 10 bases, with 14 bases lying between them. CDR1 is MNHEY, CDR2 SVGAGI, per germline. The CDR3 spells CASSYEANRVAFF. The CDR3 DNA sequence: TGTGCCAGCAGTTACGAGGCTAACCGGGTAGCTTTCTTT.

J is TRBJ1-1 and V is TRBV27; 8 bases map to TRBD1. Looked up from germline, CDR1 is MNHEY and CDR2 is SMNVEV (reference sequence). The CDR3 contains 17 residues. Trimming cost V 0 bases and J 4 bases; bases outside gene matches: 10. The CDR3 protein is CASSLSGTGGWSTEAFF. Here the CDR3 DNA reads TGTGCCAGCAGTTTATCAGGCACAGGGGGTTGGAGCACTGAAGCTTTCTTT.

This clone was picked up one time. This sequence joins TRBV28 and TRBJ1-1, with D perhaps TRBD1 (5 bases). The germline gives CDR1 MDHEN, CDR2 SYDVKM. V lost 5 bases and J 13 bases, leaving 20 bases between the germline ends. CDR3 length: 13 residues. CDR3 sequence: CASSIQSRLGLFF. CDR3 nucleotides: TGTGCCAGCAGTATCCAGAGTCGTTTGGGGCTTTTCTTT.

The CDR3 here is CASSLVGASSAKNIQYF. DNA of the CDR3: TGTGCCAGCAGCTTAGTTGGGGCTAGCTCAGCCAAAAACATTCAGTACTTC. V usage is TRBV7-9 and J usage is TRBJ2-4, with D perhaps being TRBD1 or TRBD2 (5 bases each). This CDR3 has 17 amino acids. CDR1 and CDR2 (germline): SEHNR, FQNEAQ (reference sequence). Trimming removed 1 base from V and 0 bases from J, with 13 bases in between.

This clone has only one observation. The rearrangement links TRBV30 to TRBJ2-5; the match to TRBD1 covers 11 bases. CDR3 size: 17 residues. J gave up 3 bases and V 1 base, and 10 bases lay outside the gene matches. Germline V lookup: CDR1 GTSNPN, CDR2 SVGIG (reference sequence). The CDR3 nucleotides are TGTGCCTGGAGTGGGTCCAGGACAGGGGGCGAGGAAGAGACCCAGTACTTC. It encodes CAWSGSRTGGEEETQYF.

This chain connects TRBV19 to TRBJ2-2, with 9 bases identical to TRBD1. The length of the CDR3 is 17 residues. Germline trimming cut 4 bases from V and 4 bases from J; bases unmatched to any gene: 10. Per germline, CDR1 LNHDA and CDR2 SQIVND (reference sequence). CDR3 sequence reads: CASSNLQGARVTGELFF. The CDR3 DNA reads as TGTGCCAGTAGTAACCTACAGGGGGCGCGGGTCACCGGGGAGCTGTTTTTT.

The chain uses TRBV5-6 and TRBJ2-7; 7 bases fit TRBD1. The CDR3 spans 15 residues. With V trimmed by 0 bases and J by 1 base, 4 bases remained unmatched. Germline CDR1 is SGHDT and CDR2 is YYEEEE. CDR3: CASSLVGTVSYEQYF. The CDR3 region has the DNA TGTGCCAGCAGCTTGGTAGGGACAGTATCCTACGAGCAGTACTTC.

This chain connects TRBV14 to TRBJ1-1; no firm D call. The germline V gene encodes CDR1 SGHDN and CDR2 FVKESK. V gave up 2 bases and J gave up 4 bases, with 8 bases separating them. The CDR3 consists of 13 residues. In DNA form, the CDR3 reads TGTGCCAGCAGCCAATCGAGGGCCACTGAAGCTTTCTTT. Its translation: CASSQSRATEAFF.

With respect to this clone: Other DNA sequences in this sample translate to the same CDR3. This sequence joins TRBV7-3 and TRBJ2-2; no clear D gene. Trimming stripped 1 base from V and 2 bases from J, with 5 bases between. CDR1 is SGHTA and CDR2 is FQGTGA in the germline V gene. The CDR3 is 14 residues long. CDR3 nucleotides: TGTGCCAGCAGCTTAAGGGGTAACACCGGGGAGCTGTTTTTT. Protein product: CASSLRGNTGELFF. Based on the CDR3 plus reference TRBV7-3 and TRBJ2-2, the full variable domain is GAGVSQTPSNKVTEKGKYVELRCDPISGHTALYWYRQSLGQGPEFLIYFQGTGAADDSGLPNDRFFAVRPEGSVSTLKIQRTERGDSAVYLCASSLRGNTGELFFGEGSRLTVL.

The genes are TRBV18 and TRBJ2-3; perhaps TRBD2 as D (7 bases). The length of the CDR3 is 16 residues. Per the germline V gene, CDR1 is KGHSH and CDR2 is LQKENI. V was clipped by 6 bases and J by 6 bases, with 22 bases between them. Written as DNA, the CDR3 is TGTGCCAGCTCCCCGAGGGGGGGAGTGGCCGTGGATACGCAGTATTTT. Translating gives CASSPRGGVAVDTQYF.

The chain joins TRBV5-4 to TRBJ1-1, with a tentative D call TRBD1 (5 bases). Per the germline V gene, CDR1 is SGHNT and CDR2 is YYREEE (reference sequence). Trimming removed 0 bases at V and 3 bases at J, with 9 bases between. The CDR3 runs 14 residues. CDR3 in DNA: TGTGCCAGCAGCTTGGTGGGGGGGGACACTGAAGCTTTCTTT. This sequence encodes CASSLVGGDTEAFF.